Listed here are 11 T cell receptor beta chains from one sample, sequenced in a study of blood T cell repertoires in COVID-19. Generated by immunoSEQ multiplex PCR, the TCRdb table keeps only in-frame clones and is missing some. Here the sample spans around 250,000 clones, about nine tenths being singletons. The sample comprised PBMCs or T cells enriched from blood (not recorded which). The receptors stem from a man aged 50 to 59 who had been exposed to COVID-19.

Remarks on this clone: Different DNA sequences within this sample yield the same CDR3. This rearrangement joins TRBV5-1 to TRBJ2-7; TRBD1 agrees at 8 bases. The CDR3 runs 14 residues. The ends lost 4 bases at V and 0 bases at J; junction bases unmatched: 3. Germline-derived CDR1 and CDR2 are SGHRS and YFSETQ. In nucleotides, the CDR3 is TGCGCCAGCAGCCCTACAGGGGGCTCCTACGAGCAGTACTTC. This gives the protein CASSPTGGSYEQYF.

The V and J genes are TRBV5-1 and TRBJ1-1, with TRBD1 as a possible D gene (6 bases). In germline, CDR1 is SGHRS, CDR2 YFSETQ. The CDR3 is 16 residues long. V dropped 9 bases and J dropped 1 base, with 22 bases sitting between them. The CDR3 region has the DNA TGCGCCACCCACCGAGGCAGCCCAGGGGAGAACACTGAAGCTTTCTTT. Protein product: CATHRGSPGENTEAFF.

The rearrangement uses TRBV10-2 and TRBJ1-5; 11 bases match TRBD1. With 4 bases clipped from V and 4 bases from J, the junction kept 3 bases outside the gene matches. In germline, CDR1 is WSHSY, CDR2 SAAADI. The CDR3 loop spans 15 amino acids. CDR3 amino acids: CASSGDRGYNQPQHF. The DNA for the CDR3 is TGCGCCAGCAGTGGGGACAGGGGGTATAATCAGCCCCAGCATTTT.

The V and J genes are TRBV18 and TRBJ1-5, with 8 bases that match TRBD1. Germline CDR1 and CDR2: KGHSH and LQKENI. The CDR3 contains 13 residues. The V and J ends lost 5 bases and 4 bases, in that order; junction bases with no gene match: 1. Written as DNA, the CDR3 is TGTGCCAGCTCAAGGACAGGGAATCAGCCCCAGCATTTT. Translated: CASSRTGNQPQHF.

The rearrangement links TRBV30 to TRBJ2-3; possibly TRBD1 for D (5 bases). Deletions cut 5 bases from V and 2 bases from J, with 20 bases between. This CDR3 contains 16 residues. The germline V gene encodes CDR1 GTSNPN and CDR2 SVGIG (reference sequence). This chain's CDR3 is CAWGLSRVKSTDTQYF. DNA for the CDR3: TGTGCCTGGGGCCTATCCAGGGTGAAATCCACAGATACGCAGTATTTT.

The chain uses TRBV29-1 and TRBJ2-5; 12 bases map to TRBD2. Germline V CDR1 and CDR2: SQVTM, ANQGSEA. CDR3 length: 13 residues. V trimming: 6 bases; J trimming: 5 bases; junction bases outside the gene matches: 4. CDR3 protein: CSVTSGSPETQYF. As DNA, the CDR3 is TGCAGCGTGACTAGCGGGAGTCCGGAGACCCAGTACTTC.

The V call is TRBV18, the J call TRBJ1-3; 7 bases align to TRBD1. CDR3 size: 17 residues. The V gene end was trimmed by 5 bases and the J gene end by 0 bases; junction bases not matched to a gene: 10. Looked up from germline, CDR1 is KGHSH and CDR2 is LQKENI. The CDR3 sequence is CASSITTGTVSGNTIYF. The CDR3 DNA sequence: TGTGCCAGCTCAATAACAACCGGGACAGTCTCTGGAAACACCATATATTTT.

V and J are TRBV5-6 and TRBJ2-2; 7 positions agree with TRBD1. The CDR3 extends over 18 amino acids. V lost 0 bases to trimming and J lost 5 bases; unmatched junction nucleotides: 13. Germline CDR1 reads SGHDT; CDR2 reads YYEEEE. The CDR3 nucleotides read TGTGCCAGCAGCTTGGCTACCCCCTGGACAGGACGAACCGGGGAGCTGTTTTTT. Translation gives CASSLATPWTGRTGELFF.

This rearrangement joins TRBV7-2 to TRBJ1-1, with D maybe TRBD1 (6 bases). The CDR3 consists of 17 residues. The germline CDR1 and CDR2 sequences are SGHTA and FQGNSA. The V end was cut by 3 bases, the J end by 4 bases, with 21 bases between. The CDR3 reads CASSFGRGQGPGTEAFF. In nucleotides, the CDR3 is TGTGCCAGCAGCTTCGGTAGAGGTCAGGGGCCGGGCACTGAAGCTTTCTTT.

J is TRBJ1-5 and V is TRBV28; D gene unclear. The CDR3 contains 12 residues. CDR1 and CDR2 from the germline V gene are MDHEN and SYDVKM. Trimming cost V 8 bases and J 3 bases, with 8 bases left between them. The CDR3 spells CASLTLNQPQHF. CDR3 bases: TGTGCCAGCTTGACACTCAATCAGCCCCAGCATTTT.

V usage is TRBV5-1 and J usage is TRBJ2-1; 8 bases are shared with TRBD1. Losses at the gene ends were 4 bases for V and 8 bases for J; bases not matched to a gene: 11. Looked up from germline, CDR1 is SGHRS and CDR2 is YFSETQ. The CDR3 is 15 amino acids. CDR3 DNA sequence: TGCGCCAGCAGCCGATCTCAGGGGGCTGGGGATGAGCAGTTCTTC. Residues: CASSRSQGAGDEQFF. Looking up the rest from reference TRBV5-1 and TRBJ2-1 gives the full variable domain: KAGVTQTPRYLIKTRGQQVTLSCSPISGHRSVSWYQQTPGQGLQFLFEYFSETQRNKGNFPGRFSGRQFSNSRSEMNVSTLELGDSALYLCASSRSQGAGDEQFFGPGTRLTVL.